This T cell receptor (beta chain) was profiled in a study of blood T cell repertoires in COVID-19. This clone was recorded once. Only in-frame clones appear in the TCRdb table, and some are missing; sequencing was by immunoSEQ multiplex PCR. The sample yields under 200,000 clones, approximately 84% seen once. The sample taken for sequencing was peripheral blood. The sequence was collected from a man aged 70 or older with active or convalescent COVID-19.

CDR3 in amino acids: CASGLEAGGELFF. The DNA for the CDR3 is TGTGCTAGTGGTTTGGAGGCAGGCGGGGAGCTGTTTTTT. The chain employs TRBV12-5 and TRBJ2-2; D is unclear. Between the trimmed V and J ends, which lost 1 base and 7 bases, there was a span of 7 bases. This CDR3 has 13 amino acids. From germline, CDR1 is LGHNT and CDR2 FRNRAP.